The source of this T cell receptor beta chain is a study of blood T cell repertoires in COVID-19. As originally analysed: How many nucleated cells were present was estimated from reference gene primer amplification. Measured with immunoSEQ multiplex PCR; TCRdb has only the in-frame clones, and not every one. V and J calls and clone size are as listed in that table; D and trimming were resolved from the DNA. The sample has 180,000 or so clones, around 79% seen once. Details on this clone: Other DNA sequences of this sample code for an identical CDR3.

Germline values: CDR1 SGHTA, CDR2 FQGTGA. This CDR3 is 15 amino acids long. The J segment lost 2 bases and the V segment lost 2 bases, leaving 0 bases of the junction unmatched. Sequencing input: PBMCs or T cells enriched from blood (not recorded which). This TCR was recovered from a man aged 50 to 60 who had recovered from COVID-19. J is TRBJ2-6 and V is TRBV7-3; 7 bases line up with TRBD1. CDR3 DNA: TGTGCCAGCAGCTTACAGGGGGCTGGGGCCAACGTCCTGACTTTC. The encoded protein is CASSLQGAGANVLTF.